A single sample gave rise to the 14 T cell receptor beta chains below, sequenced in a study of CD8 T cells in ankylosing spondylitis. TCRdb reprocessed the 5' RACE reads with MiXCR, giving one entry per CDR3 protein. This table holds about 420,000 distinct CDR3 sequences, approximately 20% found once. Overall study findings and caveats: A TCR beta motif of fewer than ten highly homologous variants seemed to mark ankylosing spondylitis blood.

For these receptors, no antigen is known. Sequencing was done on a sample of blood, either unsorted or a sorted T cell fraction (not recorded which). These receptors came from a male donor with ankylosing spondylitis.

The chain links TRBV6-1 to TRBJ2-3, with 9 positions matching TRBD1. The CDR3 loop spans 16 amino acids. CDR1 and CDR2 from the germline V gene are MNHNS and SASEGT. V trimming: 4 bases; J trimming: 2 bases; junction bases outside the gene matches: 7. The CDR3 reads CASSGDRGSVTDTQYF. DNA for the CDR3: TGTGCCAGCAGTGGCGACAGGGGGAGCGTCACAGATACGCAGTATTTT.

This clonotype has at least ten counts. V and J are TRBV7-8 and TRBJ2-3, with no clear D. Germline assignment: CDR1 SGHVS and CDR2 FQNEAQ. The CDR3 has 12 residues. Deletions cut 7 bases from V and 2 bases from J, with 7 bases between. The CDR3 nucleotides read TGTGCCAGCACCCCTTTCACAGATACGCAGTATTTT. Translating gives CASTPFTDTQYF.

This clonotype was found a few times. This chain links TRBV7-2 with TRBJ2-5; 10 nucleotides line up with TRBD2. Germline lookup yields CDR1 SGHTA and CDR2 FQGNSA. This CDR3 region has 15 residues. The V gene end was trimmed by 4 bases and the J gene end by 3 bases; junction bases not matched to a gene: 5. This CDR3 is CASSSRTSGKETQYF. The CDR3 bases are TGTGCCAGCAGCTCGAGGACTAGCGGTAAAGAGACCCAGTACTTC.

This clonotype has a handful of counts. This rearrangement joins TRBV6-2 or TRBV6-3 to TRBJ2-1; possibly TRBD2 for D (6 bases). The CDR3 sequence is 17 residues long. The germline CDR1 and CDR2 sequences are MNHEY and SVGEGT. The V and J ends lost 2 bases and 2 bases respectively, with 16 bases between them. The CDR3 here is CASSYPTGGGAYNEQFF. Here the CDR3 DNA reads TGTGCCAGCAGTTACCCTACAGGTGGAGGGGCCTACAATGAGCAGTTCTTC.

This clonotype has a handful of counts. This sequence joins TRBV6-2 or TRBV6-3 and TRBJ2-3; D assignment may be TRBD1 or TRBD2 (5 bases each). The CDR3 is 13 residues long. The V and J ends lost 7 bases and 4 bases respectively, with 12 bases between them. The germline V gene has CDR1 MNHEY and CDR2 SVGEGT. CDR3 sequence: CASTRVRADTQYF. DNA for the CDR3: TGTGCCAGCACCAGGGTGAGGGCAGATACGCAGTATTTT.

In its sample, this clonotype was seen a few times. This chain joins TRBV28 and TRBJ2-2; TRBD2 agrees at 9 bases. Unmatched junction bases numbered 4, after V lost 7 bases and J lost 1 base. The CDR3 spans 15 residues. CDR1 MDHEN and CDR2 SYDVKM come from the germline V gene. The CDR3 region has the DNA TGTGCCAGCAATGCGGGAGGGCTGAACACCGGGGAGCTGTTTTTT. Translated, it gives CASNAGGLNTGELFF. Looking up the rest from reference TRBV28 and TRBJ2-2 gives the full variable domain: DVKVTQSSRYLVKRTGEKVFLECVQDMDHENMFWYRQDPGLGLRLIYFSYDVKMKEKGDIPEGYSVSREKKERFSLILESASTNQTSMYLCASNAGGLNTGELFFGEGSRLTVL.

This clonotype was seen a few times. DNA for the CDR3: TGCGCCAGCAGCCCCTGGACAGGGGGTGGCTCTGGGGCCAACGTCCTGACTTTC. The encoded protein is CASSPWTGGGSGANVLTF. The V and J genes are TRBV5-1 and TRBJ2-6; 10 positions match TRBD1. The CDR3 is made up of 18 amino acids. J gave up 0 bases and V 4 bases, and 7 bases lay outside the gene matches. Germline-derived CDR1 and CDR2 are SGHRS and YFSETQ.

This chain links TRBV24-1 with TRBJ2-1; 9 bases are a match to TRBD2. The CDR3 sequence is 16 residues long. CDR1 and CDR2 from the germline V gene are KGHDR and SFDVKD. V lost 1 base, J lost 9 bases, and 9 bases stayed unmatched. The DNA for the CDR3 is TGTGCCACCAGTGATTTTCCGCCTAGCGGGATAATTGAGCAGTTCTTC. Translated, it gives CATSDFPPSGIIEQFF.

This chain uses TRBV2 with TRBJ2-7, with D possibly being TRBD2 (6 bases). This CDR3 region has 12 residues. The germline gives CDR1 SNHLY, CDR2 FYNNEI. Trimming removed 6 bases from V and 9 bases from J, with 15 bases in between. The CDR3 here is CASSALAARQYF. CDR3 coding DNA: TGTGCCAGCAGCGCTTTAGCGGCGAGGCAGTACTTC.

The chain links TRBV3-1 to TRBJ2-1, with a possible D match to TRBD2 (5 bases). Trimming pared 3 bases from V and 0 bases from J, leaving 6 bases between. This CDR3 contains 14 residues. The germline gives CDR1 LGHDT, CDR2 YNNKEL (reference sequence). The CDR3 region is CASSHEGSYNEQFF. CDR3 bases: TGTGCCAGCAGCCATGAGGGCTCCTACAATGAGCAGTTCTTC.

The chain recombines TRBV7-9 with TRBJ2-5; tentatively, D is TRBD1 or TRBD2 (6 bases each). The CDR3 length is 14 residues. The germline V and J ends were trimmed by 3 bases and 5 bases, with 13 bases remaining between them. The germline V gene has CDR1 SEHNR and CDR2 FQNEAQ (reference sequence). CDR3: CASSFGGRPETQYF. As DNA, the CDR3 is TGTGCCAGCAGCTTTGGGGGGCGTCCCGAGACCCAGTACTTC.

The CDR3 sequence is CASSVTGVGFPEQYF. The CDR3 bases are TGTGCCAGCAGCGTTACGGGGGTGGGGTTTCCCGAGCAGTACTTC. The V gene is TRBV7-3, the J gene TRBJ2-7, with a tentative D call TRBD2 (6 bases). Germline assignment: CDR1 SGHTA and CDR2 FQGTGA. The V and J ends lost 5 bases and 6 bases respectively, with 20 bases between them. The CDR3 extends over 15 amino acids.

This clonotype was counted only a few times. The chain couples TRBV7-6 to TRBJ2-1; D perhaps matches TRBD2 (5 bases). Per the germline V gene, CDR1 is SGHVS and CDR2 is FNYEAQ. V lost 1 base to trimming and J lost 6 bases, with 16 bases between them. This CDR3 contains 16 residues. As DNA, the CDR3 is TGTGCCAGCAGCTTAGTGGTAGCGAGTTCGCTCAATGAGCAGTTCTTC. The encoded protein is CASSLVVASSLNEQFF.

This chain links TRBV25-1 with TRBJ1-2; a weak D match, TRBD1 (5 bases). Looked up from germline, CDR1 is MGHDK and CDR2 is SYGVNS. The CDR3 loop spans 15 amino acids. Trimming removed 0 bases at V and 1 base at J, with 9 bases between. The CDR3 loop reads CASSEYRDGNYGYTF. CDR3 coding DNA: TGTGCCAGCAGTGAATACAGGGATGGTAACTATGGCTACACCTTC.